One T cell receptor beta chain is described in this entry. The treatment is: oral pan-JAK inhibitor, 5-10 mg twice daily. Germline loops: CDR1 SQVTM, CDR2 ANQGSEA. The CDR3 covers 13 residues. The ends were cut back, 5 bases at V and 2 bases at J, with 12 bases in the middle. This sample is drawn from a study of CD8+ T cells in alopecia areata. Isolated RNA was reverse transcribed into cDNA used as the sequencing template. Sequenced by immunoSEQ multiplex PCR; TCRdb stores in-frame clones only, minus some. The sample records 150,000 to 200,000 clones, around 60% being singletons. This material consisted of CD4+ T cells sorted from blood, taken at week 49, from a patient treated with tofacitinib. This receptor was obtained from a human donor with alopecia areata. The genes are TRBV29-1 and TRBJ2-5; D perhaps matches TRBD1 (6 bases). CDR3 sequence: CSVSLGQQETQYF. CDR3 coding DNA: TGCAGCGTTTCCCTAGGACAGCAAGAGACCCAGTACTTC. Full variable domain (remainder filled in from reference TRBV29-1 and TRBJ2-5): SAVISQKPSRDICQRGTSLTIQCQVDSQVTMMFWYRQQPGQSLTLIATANQGSEATYESGFVIDKFPISRPNLTFSTLTVSNMSPEDSSIYLCSVSLGQQETQYFGPGTRLLVL.